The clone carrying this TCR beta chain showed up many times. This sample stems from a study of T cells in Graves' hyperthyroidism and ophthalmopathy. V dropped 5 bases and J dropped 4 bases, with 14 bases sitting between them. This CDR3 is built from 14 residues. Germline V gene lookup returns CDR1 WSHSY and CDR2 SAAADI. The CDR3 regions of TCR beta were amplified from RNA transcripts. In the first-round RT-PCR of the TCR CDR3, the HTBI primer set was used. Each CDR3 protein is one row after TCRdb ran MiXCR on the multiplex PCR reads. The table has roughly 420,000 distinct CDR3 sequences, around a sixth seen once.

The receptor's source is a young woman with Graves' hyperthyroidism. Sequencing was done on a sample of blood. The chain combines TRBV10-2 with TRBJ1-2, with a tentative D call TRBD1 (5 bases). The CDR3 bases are TGCGCCAGCAGTCGCGGGGGAGCGGGCTATGGCTACACCTTC. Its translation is CASSRGGAGYGYTF.